One and the same sample provided the 10 T cell receptor beta chains below, sequenced in a study of T cell responses to AZD1222 COVID-19 vaccine. The repertoire was sequenced with immunoSEQ multiplex PCR; TCRdb's copy has only in-frame clones and lacks some. The sample yields some 130,000 clones, 85% to 90% seen once. The specimen comprised peripheral blood, sampled on day 0 of AZD1222 vaccination. These receptors originate from an adult in good health.

For the CDR3, the DNA is TGTGCCAGCAGCGTAGCCGCGACGGCTAGCGGGGGGGCGGGGCAGTTCTTC. This sequence encodes CASSVAATASGGAGQFF. This sequence joins TRBV9 and TRBJ2-1; TRBD2 aligns across 12 bases. Trimming cost V 0 bases and J 12 bases; bases outside gene matches: 13. Per the germline V gene, CDR1 is SGDLS and CDR2 is YYNGEE. This CDR3 contains 17 residues.

The V gene is TRBV5-8, the J gene TRBJ2-1; 8 bases map to TRBD1. From germline, CDR1 is SGHTS and CDR2 YDEGEE. The CDR3 loop spans 16 amino acids. V was pared by 6 bases and J by 0 bases, with 8 bases of the junction left unmatched. CDR3: CASTDRGRGSYNEQFF. The CDR3 DNA reads as TGTGCCAGCACCGACAGGGGTCGCGGCTCCTACAATGAGCAGTTCTTC.

J is TRBJ1-6 and V is TRBV28; possibly TRBD1 for D (5 bases). Germline V gene data show CDR1 as MDHEN and CDR2 as SYDVKM. The V gene lost 3 bases and the J gene lost 9 bases, with 12 bases spanning the gap. CDR3 size: 14 residues. The CDR3 bases are TGTGCCAGCAGTTTGACGGGGACGGGTTCACCCCTCCACTTT. Its translation is CASSLTGTGSPLHF.

The chain carries TRBV6-6 and TRBJ1-5, with TRBD1 as a possible D gene (6 bases). CDR1 MNHNY and CDR2 SVGAGI come from the germline V gene (reference sequence). CDR3 length equals 14 residues. Trimming left V 4 bases short and J 3 bases short, with 10 bases between. CDR3 amino acids: CASSLGQINQPQHF. CDR3 nucleotide sequence: TGTGCCAGCAGTTTAGGACAGATCAATCAGCCCCAGCATTTT.

The chain carries TRBV28 and TRBJ1-1; D is unresolved. CDR1 is MDHEN, CDR2 SYDVKM, per germline. The CDR3 covers 13 residues. Between the trimmed V and J ends, which lost 1 base and 4 bases, there was a span of 7 bases. In nucleotides, the CDR3 is TGTGCCAGCAGTTTATCTGGGGTCACTGAAGCTTTCTTT. Translation: CASSLSGVTEAFF.

CDR3 bases: TGTGCCAGCAGCCAGGGCGGGAGGGCCAATGAGCAGTTCTTC. Protein: CASSQGGRANEQFF. The V gene is TRBV7-8, the J gene TRBJ2-1; TRBD2 matches at 9 bases. The CDR3 covers 14 residues. V shed 5 bases and J 6 bases; nucleotides not matched to a gene: 5. Germline loops: CDR1 SGHVS, CDR2 FQNEAQ.

This chain uses TRBV5-4 with TRBJ1-1; TRBD1 matches 7 bases. Germline lookup yields CDR1 SGHNT and CDR2 YYREEE (reference sequence). This CDR3 has 16 residues. The V segment lost 4 bases and the J segment 0 bases; nucleotides outside the gene matches: 9. In DNA, the CDR3 is TGTGCCAGCAGCCGAAGGGACAGACCTTTGAACACTGAAGCTTTCTTT. It yields the protein CASSRRDRPLNTEAFF.

V usage is TRBV27 and J usage is TRBJ1-6, with 7 bases aligning to TRBD1. This CDR3 is 16 amino acids long. Trimming at V came to 0 bases and at J to 9 bases, leaving 8 bases not matched to a gene. Germline CDR1 and CDR2: MNHEY and SMNVEV (reference sequence). The CDR3 reads CASSLSWDSKGSPLHF. CDR3 sequence (DNA): TGTGCCAGCAGTTTATCTTGGGACAGCAAAGGTTCACCCCTCCACTTT.

This rearrangement joins TRBV14 to TRBJ2-1; D unresolved. Germline CDR1 and CDR2: SGHDN and FVKESK. Between the trimmed V and J ends, which lost 4 bases and 5 bases, there was a span of 9 bases. CDR3 length equals 13 residues. This CDR3 is CASSPGPNNEQFF. DNA for the CDR3: TGTGCCAGCAGCCCCGGACCCAACAATGAGCAGTTCTTC.

The gene calls are TRBV5-6 and TRBJ1-2; D is possibly TRBD1 (6 bases). V was shortened by 0 bases and J by 10 bases, with 13 bases between the two germline ends. The germline gives CDR1 SGHDT, CDR2 YYEEEE. The CDR3 loop spans 13 amino acids. The CDR3 loop is CASSLDRAFAYTF. CDR3 coding DNA: TGTGCCAGCAGCTTGGACAGGGCATTTGCCTACACCTTC.